Described below is a single T cell receptor (beta chain) sequence and its context. What this receptor recognizes is not known. Per-base qualities were not stored, and no clone one base away is much larger. These data are taken from a study of T cell repertoires in cytomegalovirus infection (dated by TCRdb to between 2018 and 2021). With regard to the full study: Donor HLA type was relevant to the analysis, as public TCR beta signatures indicated carriage of CMV infection together with the matching HLA type.

Results the study describes overall, beyond this receptor: Carriers of CMV infection plus the relevant HLA type were discriminated by the cumulative frequency of public TCR beta family members in the study cohort and in an independent roughly 380-donor cohort. The ex vivo response was dominated by HLA-C-restricted CMV-specific TCR beta clonotypes, which also provided the single most frequent clonotype in two of eight donors.

Deletion took 5 bases off V and 1 base off J, with a span of 9 bases between the germline ends. From the germline V gene (reference sequence), CDR1 is MNHEY and CDR2 is SMNVEV. The CDR3 starts with the cysteine, ends with the phenylalanine, and has 13 residues. CDR3 DNA is the only sequence kept; it has 39 bases, read in frame from the first base. These reads were obtained on an Illumina HiSeq 1500. In TCRdb, the public reads were trimmed at Q25 with fastp and aligned with MiXCR, with productive beta chains retained. Duplicate CDR3 protein sequences are folded into a single record with the most common DNA and genes. The sample contains fewer than 550,000 distinct CDR3 sequences, 16% of them found a single time. The top ten clonotypes cover roughly 25% of the sample.

Sequencing used CD8+ T cells from PBMCs. This TCR derives from a human donor in good health (CMV status not recorded). Some clones in this sample may be carry-over from other donors' samples. The sequence joins TRBV27 to TRBJ2-7, with no confident D gene call. The CDR3 region has the sequence CASSGRISYEQYF. The DNA reads TGTGCCAGCAGTGGCAGGATATCCTACGAGCAGTACTTC.